The 32 T cell receptor beta chains given below trace back to one sample, sequenced in a study of T-cell reconstitution after alpha-beta-depleted transplantation in children (dated by TCRdb to the mid-2010s). Preparation of the library involved PCR. Sequenced on an Illumina HiSeq 2500. TCR library preparation used molecular barcoding, with unique molecular identifiers applied to normalize quantification of the TCRbeta repertoire. TCRdb trimmed the raw reads at Q25, called clones with MiXCR and kept productive beta chains. Each CDR3 protein gets just one entry, which takes the most common genes and DNA from the rows behind it. A total of some 81,000 distinct CDR3 sequences appear in this sample, roughly 13% of them only once. The biggest ten clones account for 25% to 30% of the sample. The treatment or condition label here, explained by the study, means: allogeneic hematopoietic cell transplantation with graft depleted of TCRalphabeta T cells and CD19 B cells.

Sequencing was performed on PBMCs, mostly from graft donor cells, taken 180 days after TCRalphabeta/CD19-depleted stem cell transplant. The receptors come from a male patient aged 2 to 10 who had a stem cell transplant for acute lymphoblastic leukemia, so the T cells may come from the graft donor.

CDR3 in DNA: TGTGCCAGCAGAAAACTCGGAGGGCTGCCCCAGCATTTT. Its translation: CASRKLGGLPQHF. The chain has TRBV12-3 or TRBV12-4 and TRBJ1-5; no clear D. V was pared by 6 bases and J by 9 bases, with 15 bases between. CDR3 size: 13 residues.

This chain uses TRBV25-1 with TRBJ2-3; no firm D call. The CDR3 is 14 residues long. V was pared by 2 bases and J by 2 bases, with 8 bases between. Germline CDR1 MGHDK, CDR2 SYGVNS. The CDR3 region has the DNA TGTGCCAGCAGTGAACGGTCCTTCACAGATACGCAGTATTTT. Protein product: CASSERSFTDTQYF.

This clonotype appeared many times. The chain recombines TRBV5-1 with TRBJ1-1; D remains unclear. In germline, CDR1 is SGHRS, CDR2 YFSETQ. Trimming cost V 4 bases and J 2 bases, with 9 bases left between them. This CDR3 spans 13 amino acids. The CDR3 coding sequence is TGCGCCAGCAGCATGACGGCAAACACTGAAGCTTTCTTT. Amino acid sequence: CASSMTANTEAFF.

The chain recombines TRBV5-1 with TRBJ1-6; no reliable D call. CDR1 is SGHRS and CDR2 is YFSETQ in the germline V gene. The CDR3 consists of 12 residues. The ends were cut back, 2 bases at V and 12 bases at J, with 9 bases in the middle. CDR3 sequence (DNA): TGCGCCAGCAGCTTCGATACACAACCCCTCCACTTT. Amino acids: CASSFDTQPLHF.

This clonotype was detected only a few times. The chain recombines TRBV20-1 with TRBJ2-1; TRBD2 aligns across 16 bases. J gave up 2 bases and V 5 bases, and 3 bases lay outside the gene matches. This CDR3 spans 16 amino acids. The germline CDR1 and CDR2 sequences are DFQATT and SNEGSKA (reference sequence). DNA of the CDR3: TGCAGTGCTCTGGGGACTAGCGGGGGGGCCTACAATGAGCAGTTCTTC. Amino acid sequence: CSALGTSGGAYNEQFF.

This clonotype appeared a few times. The chain links TRBV5-1 to TRBJ1-1; 11 bases agree with TRBD1. CDR1 SGHRS and CDR2 YFSETQ come from the germline V gene. This CDR3 comprises 14 residues. The V and J ends lost 5 bases and 7 bases, in that order; junction bases with no gene match: 7. In DNA, the CDR3 is TGCGCCAGCAGAATAGGGACAGGGGGAGGTGAAGCTTTCTTT. It is translated as CASRIGTGGGEAFF.

This clonotype came up many times. The DNA for the CDR3 is TGTGCCAGCGGGGCCTTCTACGAGCAGTACTTC. Its translation is CASGAFYEQYF. The chain is built from TRBV7-8 and TRBJ2-7, with D tentatively TRBD1 (5 bases). V dropped 8 bases and J dropped 3 bases, with 8 bases sitting between them. The CDR3 has 11 amino acids. Germline CDR1 and CDR2: SGHVS and FQNEAQ.

The rearrangement links TRBV25-1 to TRBJ2-7, with 14 nucleotides matching TRBD2. Germline CDR1 is MGHDK and CDR2 is SYGVNS. The ends lost 4 bases at V and 6 bases at J; junction bases unmatched: 5. The CDR3 length is 15 residues. CDR3 in DNA: TGTGCCAGCAGTGCGACTAGCGGGAGGGCCGCCGAGCAGTACTTC. This translates into CASSATSGRAAEQYF.

This clonotype was recorded a few times. As DNA, the CDR3 is TGTGCCAGCAGGCGGGACGGAGGGGAGACCCAGTACTTC. Its translation is CASRRDGGETQYF. V is TRBV6-6 and J is TRBJ2-5, with a weak D call TRBD2 (6 bases). The CDR3 is made up of 13 amino acids. Looked up from germline, CDR1 is MNHNY and CDR2 is SVGAGI (reference sequence). V lost 6 bases, J lost 5 bases, and 13 bases lay in between.

This clonotype was seen a handful of times. J is TRBJ2-5 and V is TRBV20-1; the match to TRBD2 covers 10 bases. Germline loops: CDR1 DFQATT, CDR2 SNEGSKA (reference sequence). V shed 8 bases, J shed 3 bases, and the junction held 6 bases outside the gene matches. The CDR3 length is 13 residues. CDR3 residues: CSWLAGGKETQYF. DNA of the CDR3: TGCAGTTGGTTAGCGGGGGGAAAAGAGACCCAGTACTTC.

This clonotype ranks as medium-sized. The chain couples TRBV14 to TRBJ2-7, with 8 bases matching TRBD1. The CDR3 extends over 15 amino acids. The trim removed 4 bases at V and 3 bases at J, leaving 8 bases unmatched. Looked up from germline, CDR1 is SGHDN and CDR2 is FVKESK. CDR3 amino acids: CASSLYRDRIYEQYF. The CDR3 coding sequence is TGTGCCAGCAGCCTGTACCGGGACAGGATCTACGAGCAGTACTTC.

This clonotype has more than one count but fewer than ten. The chain has TRBV12-3 or TRBV12-4 and TRBJ2-5; TRBD2 agrees at 8 bases. V gave up 4 bases and J gave up 5 bases; unmatched junction bases: 6. This CDR3 has 14 residues. CDR3 sequence: CASSSRGGRETQYF. Written as DNA, the CDR3 is TGTGCCAGCAGTTCCCGGGGGGGCCGTGAGACCCAGTACTTC.

V usage is TRBV7-2 and J usage is TRBJ2-7; D call uncertain. The CDR3 has 13 residues. The V gene lost 4 bases and the J gene lost 0 bases, with 7 bases spanning the gap. Germline lookup yields CDR1 SGHTA and CDR2 FQGNSA. The CDR3 DNA follows: TGTGCCAGCAGCTCGATGAGCTCCTACGAGCAGTACTTC. This gives the protein CASSSMSSYEQYF.

The J gene is TRBJ2-7, the V gene TRBV6-5, with a weak D call TRBD2 (5 bases). Germline CDR1 and CDR2: MNHEY and SVGAGI. The CDR3 is made up of 11 amino acids. The V gene lost 6 bases and the J gene lost 3 bases, with 6 bases spanning the gap. CDR3 protein: CASSRDYEQYF. The CDR3 nucleotides read TGTGCCAGCAGCCGGGACTACGAGCAGTACTTC.

In this sample, this clonotype turned up a few times. This chain connects TRBV12-3 or TRBV12-4 to TRBJ2-1; 7 bases are shared with TRBD2. The ends lost 3 bases at V and 3 bases at J; junction bases unmatched: 11. This CDR3 contains 17 residues. In nucleotides, the CDR3 is TGTGCCAGCAGTTTCCAAGGCGGGAGACCTCACTACAATGAGCAGTTCTTC. This translates into CASSFQGGRPHYNEQFF.

The chain has TRBV20-1 and TRBJ2-5, with 7 bases matching TRBD2. V lost 0 bases, J lost 6 bases, and 13 bases stayed unmatched. The CDR3 runs 16 residues. Germline V gives CDR1 DFQATT, CDR2 SNEGSKA (reference sequence). The CDR3: CSARDLWAGERKTQYF. CDR3 DNA: TGCAGTGCTAGAGATCTCTGGGCGGGAGAAAGAAAGACCCAGTACTTC.

In its sample, this clonotype was seen a few times. This rearrangement joins TRBV28 to TRBJ2-4; 8 bases are shared with TRBD1. The V and J ends lost 6 bases and 9 bases, in that order; junction bases with no gene match: 16. The CDR3 covers 16 residues. From germline, CDR1 is MDHEN and CDR2 SYDVKM. DNA of the CDR3: TGTGCCAGCAGCCGGGGGACAGGTTCCAAATGGGGCATTCAGTACTTC. Amino acid sequence: CASSRGTGSKWGIQYF. The variable domain in full, with the rest retrieved from reference TRBV28 and TRBJ2-4, is DVKVTQSSRYLVKRTGEKVFLECVQDMDHENMFWYRQDPGLGLRLIYFSYDVKMKEKGDIPEGYSVSREKKERFSLILESASTNQTSMYLCASSRGTGSKWGIQYFGAGTRLSVL.

The rearrangement uses TRBV20-1 and TRBJ2-7; D assignment may be TRBD1 or TRBD2 (5 bases each). This CDR3 has 15 residues. Trimming pared 0 bases from V and 3 bases from J, leaving 15 bases between. Germline values: CDR1 DFQATT, CDR2 SNEGSKA (reference sequence). The CDR3 region has the DNA TGCAGTGCTAGAGAACGAGGGGCGAGACGCTACGAGCAGTACTTC. Translating it yields CSARERGARRYEQYF.

The rearrangement uses TRBV5-1 and TRBJ2-7; 9 nucleotides match TRBD1. The length of the CDR3 is 15 residues. Germline CDR1 and CDR2: SGHRS and YFSETQ. V dropped 4 bases and J dropped 3; count of bases not matched to a gene: 8. The CDR3 DNA follows: TGCGCCAGCAGCCCACAGGGGGCGGGATTCTACGAGCAGTACTTC. The encoded protein is CASSPQGAGFYEQYF.

This clonotype was counted between two and nine times. J is TRBJ2-4 and V is TRBV6-2 or TRBV6-3, with TRBD2 matching 12 bases. V gave up 5 bases and J gave up 0 bases; unmatched junction bases: 11. Germline CDR1 MNHEY, CDR2 SVGEGT. This CDR3 comprises 19 residues. The CDR3 coding sequence is TGTGCCAGCAGTCTCCCGACTAGCGGGGGAAACCTAGCCAAAAACATTCAGTACTTC. Its translation is CASSLPTSGGNLAKNIQYF.

V usage is TRBV10-3 and J usage is TRBJ2-5, with TRBD2 matching over 7 bases. Germline-derived CDR1 and CDR2 are ENHRY and SYGVKD. The CDR3 extends over 14 amino acids. V gave up 6 bases and J gave up 2 bases; unmatched junction bases: 6. This chain's CDR3 is CAIRRAGVQETQYF. DNA for the CDR3: TGTGCCATCAGAAGGGCGGGGGTTCAAGAGACCCAGTACTTC.

This clonotype has more than one count but fewer than ten. This CDR3 is CASARFYEQYF. The CDR3 region has the DNA TGTGCCAGCGCCCGCTTCTACGAGCAGTACTTC. This chain uses TRBV6-1 with TRBJ2-7; no clear D. Trimming shortened V by 8 bases and J by 3 bases, and 8 bases separated the two germline ends. The germline V gene has CDR1 MNHNS and CDR2 SASEGT. CDR3 length: 11 residues.

This clonotype has a handful of counts. The genes are TRBV29-1 and TRBJ2-4; 8 bases line up with TRBD1. The CDR3 is made up of 11 amino acids. Germline values: CDR1 SQVTM, CDR2 ANQGSEA. With 7 bases clipped from V and 9 bases from J, the junction kept 5 bases outside the gene matches. The CDR3 is CSGRTGFIQYF. CDR3 in DNA: TGCAGCGGTCGGACAGGGTTCATTCAGTACTTC.

The chain employs TRBV6-1 and TRBJ2-1, with D possibly TRBD2 on 6 matching bases. The CDR3 runs to 15 residues. Trimming pared 6 bases from V and 2 bases from J, leaving 14 bases between. CDR1 MNHNS and CDR2 SASEGT come from the germline V gene. CDR3 sequence reads: CASSKYSGTYNEQFF. In nucleotides, the CDR3 is TGTGCCAGCAGCAAATATAGCGGAACCTACAATGAGCAGTTCTTC.

J is TRBJ2-3 and V is TRBV5-1; the match to TRBD2 covers 7 bases. The trim removed 3 bases at V and 2 bases at J, leaving 12 bases unmatched. The CDR3 length is 17 residues. CDR1 is SGHRS, CDR2 YFSETQ, per germline. The CDR3 is CASSSGLTSPSTDTQYF. CDR3 DNA: TGCGCCAGCAGCTCGGGGTTGACTAGCCCTTCCACAGATACGCAGTATTTT.

The J gene is TRBJ2-6, the V gene TRBV14, with D possibly called TRBD1 or TRBD2 (6 bases each). V gave up 3 bases and J gave up 17 bases, with 14 bases separating them. The CDR3 has 12 amino acids. The V gene's germline CDR1 is SGHDN and CDR2 FVKESK. DNA of the CDR3: TGTGCCAGCAGCCAGAGAAGGGGGGCTTTGACTTTC. Its protein product is CASSQRRGALTF. Variable domain in full (rest from reference TRBV14 and TRBJ2-6): EAGVTQFPSHSVIEKGQTVTLRCDPISGHDNLYWYRRVMGKEIKFLLHFVKESKQDESGMPNNRFLAERTGGTYSTLKVQPAELEDSGVYFCASSQRRGALTFGAGSRLTVL.

This clonotype appeared a single time. The chain recombines TRBV4-2 with TRBJ2-4; D is possibly TRBD2 (5 bases). Trimming took off 0 bases at V and 8 bases at J, with 11 bases between the two ends. Germline V lookup: CDR1 LGHNA, CDR2 YNFKEQ. The CDR3 totals 14 residues. For the CDR3, the DNA is TGTGCCAGCAGCCAAGACCCTAGCCTGGACATTCAGTACTTC. Translating gives CASSQDPSLDIQYF.

The genes are TRBV20-1 and TRBJ1-6; TRBD1 matches at 7 bases. J lost 7 bases, V lost 3 bases, and 9 bases had no gene match. The CDR3 extends over 15 amino acids. Germline V gene data show CDR1 as DFQATT and CDR2 as SNEGSKA (reference sequence). Here the CDR3 DNA reads TGCAGTGCTAGTAGGGGGCACAGGATGAATTCACCCCTCCACTTT. Translated, it gives CSASRGHRMNSPLHF.

The chain recombines TRBV7-3 with TRBJ1-6, with D hard to call. V lost 9 bases to trimming and J lost 8 bases, with 14 bases between them. The CDR3 totals 13 residues. Germline V gene lookup returns CDR1 SGHTA and CDR2 FQGTGA. CDR3 in amino acids: CASSMMVYSPLHF. In DNA, the CDR3 is TGTGCCAGTAGTATGATGGTGTATTCACCCCTCCACTTT.

In this sample, this clonotype turned up many times. J is TRBJ2-5 and V is TRBV5-1; possibly TRBD2 for D (6 bases). CDR1 SGHRS and CDR2 YFSETQ come from the germline V gene. V lost 4 bases and J 3 bases, leaving 16 bases between the germline ends. This CDR3 is built from 15 residues. The CDR3 loop reads CASSLRGSGEETQYF. CDR3 in DNA: TGCGCCAGCAGCCTTCGAGGTAGCGGTGAAGAGACCCAGTACTTC.

This clonotype was observed a handful of times. The chain uses TRBV27 and TRBJ1-1; D might be TRBD1 (5 bases). Per the germline V gene, CDR1 is MNHEY and CDR2 is SMNVEV (reference sequence). This CDR3 region has 13 residues. The ends were cut back, 3 bases at V and 3 bases at J, with 8 bases in the middle. CDR3 nucleotide sequence: TGTGCCAGCAGTTTGGCGGGACACACTGAAGCTTTCTTT. Translating it yields CASSLAGHTEAFF.

The chain links TRBV29-1 to TRBJ1-2, with D tentatively TRBD1 (5 bases). The CDR3 is 10 residues long. Germline V gene lookup returns CDR1 SQVTM and CDR2 ANQGSEA. V was shortened by 6 bases and J by 13 bases, with 15 bases between the two germline ends. This CDR3 reads CSVSEGRGTF. The DNA of the CDR3 is TGCAGCGTCAGCGAGGGACGTGGCACCTTC.